The subject of this entry is one T cell receptor (beta chain). As handled by the study authors: Quantification of nucleated cells was approximated via reference gene primer amplification. Some clones are missing from TCRdb's copy, which holds only in-frame ones; the method was immunoSEQ multiplex PCR. Clone size and V and J calls were adopted from that table, with D and trimming inferred from the DNA. The data hold 200,000 to 300,000 clones, with 80% to 85% observed a single time. This specimen comes from a study of blood T cell repertoires in COVID-19. Study context: From T cells, B-cell-depleted T cells, or PBMCs came the material, which was cDNA or gDNA.

The V gene lost 1 base and the J gene lost 4 bases, with 11 bases spanning the gap. The CDR3 is 14 residues long. The germline gives CDR1 SGHTS, CDR2 YDEGEE. Specimen: peripheral blood. This clonotype was obtained from a woman aged 55-75 years with active or convalescent COVID-19. The gene calls are TRBV5-8 and TRBJ1-2; weak D call: TRBD1 (6 bases). The CDR3 nucleotides are TGTGCCAGCAGCTTGAGCAGGGGTGGCTATGGCTACACCTTC. Translation: CASSLSRGGYGYTF.